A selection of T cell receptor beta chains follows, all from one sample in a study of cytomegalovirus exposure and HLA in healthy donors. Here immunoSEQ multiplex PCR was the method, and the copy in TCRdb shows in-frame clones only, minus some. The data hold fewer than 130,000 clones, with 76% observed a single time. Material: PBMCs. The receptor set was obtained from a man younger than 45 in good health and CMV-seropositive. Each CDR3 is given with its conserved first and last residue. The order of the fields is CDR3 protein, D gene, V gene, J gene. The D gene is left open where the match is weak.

CASSQGPSLGNEQYF	NA	TRBV4-2	TRBJ2-7
CASSPTAQNTEAFF	NA	TRBV4-3	TRBJ1-1
CASSPDSKNIQYF	NA	TRBV7-9	TRBJ2-4
CASSQDRDWRDTQYF	NA	TRBV4-3	TRBJ2-3
CASSLGDRSGNTIYF	NA	TRBV7-9	TRBJ1-3
CASSYARGGAVYGYTF	NA	TRBV6-7	TRBJ1-2
CASSYSFAGQGNTEAFF	TRBD1	TRBV6-7	TRBJ1-1
CASSDRSYEQYF	NA	TRBV25-1	TRBJ2-7
CASSYDGDNEAFF	NA	TRBV6-5	TRBJ1-1
CSVGGRVRTEAFF	NA	TRBV29-1	TRBJ1-1
CASSLGAGGDTQYF	TRBD2	TRBV28	TRBJ2-3
CASSKGPGEQFF	NA	TRBV7-8	TRBJ2-1
CASSLVFAGGAHVGDTQYF	TRBD2	TRBV7-8	TRBJ2-3
CASSLAPQTEQYF	NA	TRBV11-3	NA
CASSLDPGGVTDTQYF	TRBD2	TRBV11-2	TRBJ2-3
CASRSSQGATEAFF	TRBD1	TRBV4-1	TRBJ1-1